One and the same sample provided the 24 T cell receptor beta chains below, sequenced in a study of memory CD4+ T cells and cytomegalovirus serostatus. Single viable CD3+CD4+CD8-CD45RO+ cells were sorted as the memory CD4+ T cells. TCRdb's copy holds only in-frame clones and misses some; the assay was immunoSEQ multiplex PCR. Of 25,000 to 40,000 clones detected, around 74% appear once; the ten largest clones hold 0.63%. The sample taken for sequencing was memory CD4+ T cells from blood. Source of these receptors: an adult in good health and CMV-seronegative. Some clones in this sample may be carry-over from other donors' samples.

The V call is TRBV19, the J call TRBJ1-5; 8 positions match TRBD1. Germline trimming cut 5 bases from V and 6 bases from J; bases unmatched to any gene: 6. The CDR3 has 14 amino acids. Germline V gives CDR1 LNHDA, CDR2 SQIVND (reference sequence). CDR3 sequence (DNA): TGTGCCAGTAGTGTAAGGACAGGGCCTCAGCCCCAGCATTTT. This sequence encodes CASSVRTGPQPQHF. The full variable domain, its missing parts supplied by reference TRBV19 and TRBJ1-5, is DGGITQSPKYLFRKEGQNVTLSCEQNLNHDAMYWYRQDPGQGLRLIYYSQIVNDFQKGDIAEGYSVSREKKESFPLTVTSAQKNPTAFYLCASSVRTGPQPQHFGDGTRLSIL.

This rearrangement joins TRBV7-8 to TRBJ1-1; no clear D. This CDR3 spans 15 amino acids. Germline-derived CDR1 and CDR2 are SGHVS and FQNEAQ. The V end lost 2 bases, the J end lost 1 base, and 11 bases lay between the germline ends. The chain's CDR3 is CASSLLRGANTEAFF. CDR3 nucleotides: TGTGCCAGCAGCTTATTACGGGGTGCGAACACTGAAGCTTTCTTT.

The chain links TRBV13 to TRBJ2-7; no clear D. The CDR3 covers 14 residues. The germline V and J ends were trimmed by 2 bases and 2 bases, with 10 bases remaining between them. Germline CDR1 PRHDT, CDR2 FYEKMQ (reference sequence). The CDR3 region has the DNA TGTGCCAGCAGCTTATCACTGGGAACCTACGAGCAGTACTTC. The encoded protein is CASSLSLGTYEQYF.

This rearrangement joins TRBV7-9 to TRBJ2-7; D is ambiguous. Germline loops: CDR1 SEHNR, CDR2 FQNEAQ (reference sequence). The CDR3 contains 13 residues. The V and J ends lost 2 bases and 1 base respectively, with 6 bases between them. The CDR3 DNA follows: TGTGCCAGCAGCTTAATGAAGTCCTACGAGCAGTACTTC. Its protein product is CASSLMKSYEQYF.

Only a few counts were recorded for this clone. This rearrangement joins TRBV19 to TRBJ2-1, with 12 bases fitting TRBD1. The V segment lost 6 bases and the J segment 10 bases; nucleotides outside the gene matches: 10. The germline CDR1 and CDR2 sequences are LNHDA and SQIVND (reference sequence). CDR3 size: 15 residues. The CDR3 sequence is CASRRGDRGLREQFF. As DNA, the CDR3 is TGTGCCAGTAGGAGGGGGGACAGGGGGCTCAGAGAGCAGTTCTTC.

The chain carries TRBV5-4 and TRBJ2-7; TRBD2 might be the D (6 bases). Trimming took off 2 bases at V and 5 bases at J, with 14 bases between the two ends. This CDR3 has 14 amino acids. Germline loops: CDR1 SGHNT, CDR2 YYREEE (reference sequence). CDR3 residues: CASSLDGGEDEQYF. In DNA, the CDR3 is TGTGCCAGCAGCTTAGACGGAGGGGAGGACGAGCAGTACTTC.

The chain combines TRBV7-9 with TRBJ1-5; D might be TRBD1 (6 bases). The CDR3 totals 15 residues. The germline gives CDR1 SEHNR, CDR2 FQNEAQ (reference sequence). V was cut by 1 base and J by 2 bases, with 9 bases left in between. Here the CDR3 DNA reads TGTGCCAGCAGCTTAGGCAGGGGTGGCAATCAGCCCCAGCATTTT. Translating gives CASSLGRGGNQPQHF.

This clone was detected once. V is TRBV5-1 and J is TRBJ1-1, with D possibly matching TRBD1 (5 bases). The CDR3 covers 13 residues. V gave up 4 bases and J gave up 3 bases, with 10 bases separating them. Germline CDR1 and CDR2: SGHRS and YFSETQ. The CDR3 nucleotides read TGCGCCAGCAGCCAAAAAGGGGACACTGAAGCTTTCTTT. It translates to CASSQKGDTEAFF.

In nucleotides, the CDR3 is TGCGCCAGCAGCTTGGGAGGACAGGGGGCGTATGAGCAGTTCTTC. Translated: CASSLGGQGAYEQFF. The rearrangement joins TRBV5-1 to TRBJ2-1; TRBD1 aligns across 11 bases. The CDR3 is 15 amino acids. Germline V gene data show CDR1 as SGHRS and CDR2 as YFSETQ. V lost 0 bases to trimming and J lost 8 bases; unmatched junction nucleotides: 4.

The chain is built from TRBV18 and TRBJ2-7; 8 positions agree with TRBD2. Germline V CDR1 and CDR2: KGHSH, LQKENI. J lost 7 bases, V lost 6 bases, and 17 bases had no gene match. This CDR3 spans 16 amino acids. CDR3 DNA: TGTGCCAGCTCCCCCATAGGGCTAGCGGGTTCGGGAGAGCAGTACTTC. It translates to CASSPIGLAGSGEQYF.

V gene TRBV19 combines with J gene TRBJ2-7, with D perhaps being TRBD1 or TRBD2 (5 bases each). The CDR3 contains 13 residues. The ends were cut back, 7 bases at V and 4 bases at J, with 14 bases in the middle. The germline V gene encodes CDR1 LNHDA and CDR2 SQIVND (reference sequence). In DNA, the CDR3 is TGTGCCAGTATGGGCAGGGACGGGTACGAGCAGTACTTC. It encodes CASMGRDGYEQYF. Together with reference TRBV19 and TRBJ2-7, the CDR3 gives the full variable domain: DGGITQSPKYLFRKEGQNVTLSCEQNLNHDAMYWYRQDPGQGLRLIYYSQIVNDFQKGDIAEGYSVSREKKESFPLTVTSAQKNPTAFYLCASMGRDGYEQYFGPGTRLTVT.

V usage is TRBV19 and J usage is TRBJ1-4, with D possibly TRBD1 on 5 matching bases. CDR3 length equals 13 residues. Germline-derived CDR1 and CDR2 are LNHDA and SQIVND (reference sequence). Trimming left V 6 bases short and J 4 bases short, with 9 bases between. CDR3 nucleotides: TGTGCCAGTAGAGACAGTCTTAATGAAAAACTGTTTTTT. The encoded protein is CASRDSLNEKLFF.

CDR3 coding DNA: TGTGCCAGCAGCCAAGATACAGGAGGCGATCTCTCGCACGATGAGCAGTTCTTC. This gives the protein CASSQDTGGDLSHDEQFF. The gene calls are TRBV4-2 and TRBJ2-1, with D possibly called TRBD1 or TRBD2 (5 bases each). Germline V gene lookup returns CDR1 LGHNA and CDR2 YNFKEQ. The V gene lost 0 bases and the J gene lost 8 bases, with 23 bases spanning the gap. The CDR3 runs to 18 residues.

The chain joins TRBV7-6 to TRBJ1-4; D remains ambiguous. Germline CDR1 SGHVS, CDR2 FNYEAQ. The CDR3 totals 13 residues. V was pared by 5 bases and J by 7 bases, with 11 bases between. CDR3 DNA sequence: TGTGCCAGCAGCGCCGACTGGGGTGAAAAACTGTTTTTT. This gives the protein CASSADWGEKLFF. The whole variable domain, filled in from reference TRBV7-6 and TRBJ1-4, reads GAGVSQSPRYKVTKRGQDVALRCDPISGHVSLYWYRQALGQGPEFLTYFNYEAQQDKSGLPNDRFSAERPEGSISTLTIQRTEQRDSAMYRCASSADWGEKLFFGSGTQLSVL.

This clone was counted between two and nine times. This chain links TRBV13 with TRBJ1-2; no clear D. Germline CDR1 reads PRHDT; CDR2 reads FYEKMQ (reference sequence). The length of the CDR3 is 14 residues. Trimming cost V 0 bases and J 7 bases, with 12 bases left between them. CDR3 region: CASSLGQTFRGYTF. The CDR3 nucleotides are TGTGCCAGCAGCTTAGGGCAAACATTCCGTGGCTACACCTTC.

The V call is TRBV7-9, the J call TRBJ2-2; no clear D gene. Trimming pared 5 bases from V and 6 bases from J, leaving 4 bases between. This CDR3 region has 11 residues. Germline V gene data show CDR1 as SEHNR and CDR2 as FQNEAQ (reference sequence). Written as DNA, the CDR3 is TGTGCCAGCAGCCGGGCCGGGGAGCTGTTTTTT. Translation: CASSRAGELFF. Based on the CDR3 plus reference TRBV7-9 and TRBJ2-2, the full variable domain is DTGVSQNPRHKITKRGQNVTFRCDPISEHNRLYWYRQTLGQGPEFLTYFQNEAQLEKSRLLSDRFSAERPKGSFSTLEIQRTEQGDSAMYLCASSRAGELFFGEGSRLTVL.

On this clone itself: The sample has other DNA sequences that encode this CDR3 too. The CDR3 region has the DNA TGTGCCAGCAGTTCGACAGGTTACTATGGCTACACCTTC. It yields the protein CASSSTGYYGYTF. V usage is TRBV6-6 and J usage is TRBJ1-2, with D perhaps matching TRBD1 (6 bases). With 4 bases removed from V and 3 bases from J, the gap between germline ends came to 9 bases. This CDR3 has 13 amino acids. The germline V gene has CDR1 MNHNY and CDR2 SVGAGI (reference sequence).

V is TRBV30 and J is TRBJ2-6; 12 nucleotides match TRBD2. Germline CDR1 is GTSNPN and CDR2 is SVGIG (reference sequence). CDR3 size: 18 residues. The ends lost 7 bases at V and 4 bases at J; junction bases unmatched: 14. The DNA of the CDR3 is TGTGCCTCCTCCCGAAGGCTAGCGGGGGGGCGGGGGGCCAACGTCCTGACTTTC. Translated, it gives CASSRRLAGGRGANVLTF.

This clone was observed once. This chain connects TRBV11-2 to TRBJ1-2; perhaps TRBD1 as D (5 bases). Germline lookup yields CDR1 SGHAT and CDR2 FQNNGV. Trimming pared 3 bases from V and 14 bases from J, leaving 13 bases between. The CDR3 consists of 11 residues. The CDR3 protein is CASSLGGAETF. The CDR3 DNA sequence: TGTGCCAGCAGCTTGGGCGGGGCAGAGACCTTC. The whole variable domain, remainder taken from reference TRBV11-2 and TRBJ1-2, is EAGVAQSPRYKIIEKRQSVAFWCNPISGHATLYWYQQILGQGPKLLIQFQNNGVVDDSQLPKDRFSAERLKGVDSTLKIQPAKLEDSAVYLCASSLGGAETFGSGTRLTVV.

The J gene is TRBJ1-1, the V gene TRBV5-5; possible D gene TRBD1, 6 bases. Germline lookup yields CDR1 SGHKS and CDR2 YYEKEE (reference sequence). Between the trimmed V and J ends, which lost 1 base and 4 bases, there was a span of 14 bases. The CDR3 runs to 15 residues. The CDR3 region is CASSLMAGETTEAFF. In DNA, the CDR3 is TGTGCCAGCAGCTTGATGGCAGGGGAGACCACTGAAGCTTTCTTT.

On this clone itself: Other DNA sequences in this sample translate to the same CDR3. The rearrangement joins TRBV11-3 to TRBJ1-2, with 8 bases aligning to TRBD1. Germline values: CDR1 SGHNT, CDR2 YENEEA. V lost 5 bases to trimming and J lost 4 bases; unmatched junction nucleotides: 3. CDR3 length: 13 amino acids. CDR3 sequence: CASSRGQVYGYTF. CDR3 nucleotide sequence: TGTGCCAGCAGCCGGGGACAGGTCTATGGCTACACCTTC.

With regard to this clone: The same CDR3 is also encoded by other DNA sequences in this sample. For the CDR3, the DNA is TGTGCCTGGGACAGACCGAACACTGAAGCTTTCTTT. Its protein product is CAWDRPNTEAFF. V and J are TRBV30 and TRBJ1-1, with D perhaps TRBD1 (5 bases). The CDR3 loop spans 12 amino acids. Germline CDR1 is GTSNPN and CDR2 is SVGIG (reference sequence). Trimming pared 5 bases from V and 1 base from J, leaving 8 bases between. Full variable domain (rest looked up from reference TRBV30 and TRBJ1-1): SQTIHQWPATLVQPVGSPLSLECTVEGTSNPNLYWYRQAAGRGLQLLFYSVGIGQISSEVPQNLSASRPQDRQFILSSKKLLLSDSGFYLCAWDRPNTEAFFGQGTRLTVV.

This chain connects TRBV4-1 to TRBJ2-2; D unclear. CDR3 size: 16 residues. Germline V gives CDR1 MGHRA, CDR2 YSYEKL. V gave up 0 bases and J gave up 0 bases, with 8 bases separating them. The CDR3: CASSQDSAPNTGELFF. CDR3 nucleotides: TGCGCCAGCAGCCAAGATTCAGCTCCGAACACCGGGGAGCTGTTTTTT.

The CDR3: CASSLGQVDYGYTF. In DNA form, the CDR3 reads TGTGCCAGCAGCCTCGGACAGGTGGACTATGGCTACACCTTC. The chain links TRBV28 to TRBJ1-2; 7 bases agree with TRBD1. The germline V gene has CDR1 MDHEN and CDR2 SYDVKM. The CDR3 is 14 residues long. V lost 6 bases to trimming and J lost 3 bases; unmatched junction nucleotides: 7.